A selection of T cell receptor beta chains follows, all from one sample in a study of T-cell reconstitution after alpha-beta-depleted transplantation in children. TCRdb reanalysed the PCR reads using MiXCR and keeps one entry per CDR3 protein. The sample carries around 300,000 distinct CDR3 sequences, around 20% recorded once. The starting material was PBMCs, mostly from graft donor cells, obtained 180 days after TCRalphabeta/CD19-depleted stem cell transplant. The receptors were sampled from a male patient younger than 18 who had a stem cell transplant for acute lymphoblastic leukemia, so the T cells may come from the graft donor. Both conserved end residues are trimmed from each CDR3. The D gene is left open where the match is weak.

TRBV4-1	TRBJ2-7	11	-	ASSQRGLYEQY
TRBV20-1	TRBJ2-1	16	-	SARDKAQRTRVGGEQF
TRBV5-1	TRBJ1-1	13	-	ASSLAWAGDTEAF
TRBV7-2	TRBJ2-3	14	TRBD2	ASSLGVLAGLDTQY
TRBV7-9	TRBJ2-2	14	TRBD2	ASRTLAGVLAGELF
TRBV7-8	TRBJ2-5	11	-	ASRKSGRETQY
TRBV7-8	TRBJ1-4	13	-	ASSLPSDLNEKLF
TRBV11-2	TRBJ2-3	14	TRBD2	ASSPYSGTSTDTQY
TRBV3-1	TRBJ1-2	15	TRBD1	ASSQSLDRTANYGYT
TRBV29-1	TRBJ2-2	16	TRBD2	SGTLLAGGPIGTGELF
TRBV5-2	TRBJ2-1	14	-	ASNFESGSSYNEQF
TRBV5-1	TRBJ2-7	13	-	ASSPRRGPSYEQY
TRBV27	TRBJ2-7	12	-	ASRDQGFSYEQY
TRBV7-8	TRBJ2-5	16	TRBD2	ASSLGTSGREKGETQY